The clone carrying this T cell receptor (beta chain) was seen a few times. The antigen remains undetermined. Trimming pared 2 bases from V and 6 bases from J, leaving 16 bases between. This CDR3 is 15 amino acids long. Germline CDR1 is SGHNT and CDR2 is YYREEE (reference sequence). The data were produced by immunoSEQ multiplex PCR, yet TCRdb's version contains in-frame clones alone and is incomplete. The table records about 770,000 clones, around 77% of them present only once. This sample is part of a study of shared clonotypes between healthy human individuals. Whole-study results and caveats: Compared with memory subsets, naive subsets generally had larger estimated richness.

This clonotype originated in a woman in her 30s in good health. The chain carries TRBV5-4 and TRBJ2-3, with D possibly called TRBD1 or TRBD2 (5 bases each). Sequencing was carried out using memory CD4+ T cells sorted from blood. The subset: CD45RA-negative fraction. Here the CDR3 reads CASSFGGHRPDTQYF. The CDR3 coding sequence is TGTGCCAGCAGCTTTGGGGGTCACCGGCCGGATACGCAGTATTTT.